This section outlines one T cell receptor beta chain sequence together with its context. As processed by the authors: Amplification from reference gene primers served as the basis for estimated nucleated cell counts. TCRdb keeps only in-frame clones here, not all; method: immunoSEQ multiplex PCR. Clone size and the V and J calls come from that table; the DNA yielded D and trimming. The repertoire includes roughly 400,000 clones, 88% of them detected once, and 1.4% sits in the top ten. The CDR3 sequence is 17 residues long. V was pared by 2 bases and J by 3 bases, with 16 bases between. Germline CDR1 is SGHTA and CDR2 is FQGTGA. These data come from a study of blood T cell repertoires in COVID-19.

This clonotype was obtained from a woman younger than 35 who had been exposed to COVID-19. V and J are TRBV7-3 and TRBJ2-2, with D tentatively TRBD1 (6 bases). The sample was PBMCs or T cells enriched from blood (not recorded which). Written as DNA, the CDR3 is TGTGCCAGCAGCTTATTCCCCTCCAGGGGAGACACCGGGGAGCTGTTTTTT. Protein sequence: CASSLFPSRGDTGELFF.